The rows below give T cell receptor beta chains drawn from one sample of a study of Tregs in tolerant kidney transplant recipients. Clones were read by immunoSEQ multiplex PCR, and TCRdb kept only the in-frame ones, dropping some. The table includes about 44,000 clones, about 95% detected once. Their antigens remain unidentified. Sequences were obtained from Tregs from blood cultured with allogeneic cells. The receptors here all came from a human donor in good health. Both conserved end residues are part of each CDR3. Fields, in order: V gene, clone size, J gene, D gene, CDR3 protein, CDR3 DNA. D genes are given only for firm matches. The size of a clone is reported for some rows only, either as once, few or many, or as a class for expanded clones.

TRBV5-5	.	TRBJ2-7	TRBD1	CASSLEGDSYSYEQYF	TGTGCCAGCAGCTTGGAAGGGGACAGCTACTCTTACGAGCAGTACTTC
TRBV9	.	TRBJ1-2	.	CASSATVGAYGYTF	TGTGCCAGCAGCGCAACGGTAGGGGCCTATGGCTACACCTTC
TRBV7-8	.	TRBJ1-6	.	CASSLGRKNSPLHF	TGTGCCAGCAGCTTAGGGCGGAAGAATTCACCCCTCCACTTT
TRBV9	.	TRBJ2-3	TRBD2	CASSFSSGGASDTQYF	TGTGCCAGCAGCTTTTCGAGCGGGGGGGCCTCAGATACGCAGTATTTT
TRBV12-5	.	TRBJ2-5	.	CASGLVVGVGWTQYF	TGTGCTAGTGGTTTGGTAGTAGGTGTAGGATGGACCCAGTACTTC
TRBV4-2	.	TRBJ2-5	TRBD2	CASSQETSAVETQYF	TGTGCCAGCAGCCAGGAGACTAGCGCGGTAGAGACCCAGTACTTC
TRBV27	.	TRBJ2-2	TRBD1	CASSRPGQGNVGELFF	TGTGCCAGCAGTCGGCCGGGACAGGGGAATGTCGGGGAGCTGTTTTTT
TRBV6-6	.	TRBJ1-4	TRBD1	CASSPGTGAGEKLFF	TGTGCCAGCAGTCCAGGGACAGGGGCTGGTGAAAAACTGTTTTTT
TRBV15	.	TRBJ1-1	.	CATTRTVNTEAFF	TGTGCCACCACCCGGACGGTGAACACTGAAGCTTTCTTT
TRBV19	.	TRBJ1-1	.	CASSRREVNTEAFF	TGTGCCAGTAGTAGACGAGAGGTGAACACTGAAGCTTTCTTT
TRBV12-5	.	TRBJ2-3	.	CASALIGGITDTQYF	TGTGCTAGTGCCCTAATTGGGGGTATCACAGATACGCAGTATTTT
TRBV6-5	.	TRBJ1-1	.	CASSYGDTEAFF	TGTGCCAGCAGTTACGGCGATACTGAAGCTTTCTTT
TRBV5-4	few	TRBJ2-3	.	CASSLGGAGTDTQYF	TGTGCCAGCAGCTTGGGGGGGGCCGGCACAGATACGCAGTATTTT
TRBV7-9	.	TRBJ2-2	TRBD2	CASSRIAGAVYTNTGELFF	TGTGCCAGCAGCCGAATAGCGGGAGCGGTATACACGAACACCGGGGAGCTGTTTTTT
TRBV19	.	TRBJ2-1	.	CASSKQGPSYNEQFF	TGTGCCAGTAGTAAACAGGGTCCCAGCTACAATGAGCAGTTCTTC
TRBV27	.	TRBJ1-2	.	CASSPRTRNYGYTF	TGTGCCAGCAGTCCCCGGACCCGGAACTATGGCTACACCTTC
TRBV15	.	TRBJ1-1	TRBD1	CATSRARTGGTEAFF	TGTGCCACCAGCAGGGCCCGGACAGGGGGGACTGAAGCTTTCTTT
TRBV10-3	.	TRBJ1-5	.	CAIGSGGNQPQHF	TGTGCCATCGGGTCAGGGGGCAATCAGCCCCAGCATTTT
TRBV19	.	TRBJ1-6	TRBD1	CASSARDRVGSPLHF	TGTGCCAGTAGTGCACGGGACAGGGTGGGGTCACCCCTCCACTTT
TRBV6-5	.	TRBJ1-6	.	CASSFGTPTAPLHF	TGTGCCAGCAGTTTCGGGACTCCTACGGCACCCCTCCACTTT
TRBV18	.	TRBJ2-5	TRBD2	CASSPGGGPVQTQYF	TGTGCCAGCTCACCAGGCGGGGGGCCCGTGCAGACCCAGTACTTC
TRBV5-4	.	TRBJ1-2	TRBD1	CASRRTGELRYGYTF	TGTGCCAGCAGAAGGACAGGGGAACTTCGGTATGGCTACACCTTC
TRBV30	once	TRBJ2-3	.	CAWSVRSSTDTQYF	TGTGCCTGGAGTGTCCGGAGTAGCACAGATACGCAGTATTTT
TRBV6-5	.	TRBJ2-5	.	CASSEQGFQETQYF	TGTGCCAGCAGTGAACAGGGATTCCAAGAGACCCAGTACTTC
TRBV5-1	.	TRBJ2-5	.	CASSGGAGGGGETQYF	TGCGCCAGCAGCGGGGGAGCGGGCGGCGGTGGGGAGACCCAGTACTTC
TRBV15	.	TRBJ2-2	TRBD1	CATSPRLTGPGELFF	TGTGCCACCAGCCCGCGCCTGACAGGGCCCGGGGAGCTGTTTTTT
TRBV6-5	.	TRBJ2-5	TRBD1	CASGQGWETQYF	TGTGCCAGCGGACAGGGATGGGAGACCCAGTACTTC
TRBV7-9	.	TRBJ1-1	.	CASSLPHRNTEAFF	TGTGCCAGCAGCTTACCACACAGGAACACTGAAGCTTTCTTT
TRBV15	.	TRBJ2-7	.	CATSRGAGFSYEQYF	TGTGCCACCAGCAGAGGGGCAGGTTTCTCCTACGAGCAGTACTTC
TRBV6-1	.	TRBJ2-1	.	CASSEVPDGSSNEQFF	TGTGCCAGCAGTGAAGTCCCCGACGGGTCCAGCAATGAGCAGTTCTTC
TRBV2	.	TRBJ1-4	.	CASRFLWATEKLFF	TGTGCCAGCAGATTTTTGTGGGCGACGGAAAAACTGTTTTTT